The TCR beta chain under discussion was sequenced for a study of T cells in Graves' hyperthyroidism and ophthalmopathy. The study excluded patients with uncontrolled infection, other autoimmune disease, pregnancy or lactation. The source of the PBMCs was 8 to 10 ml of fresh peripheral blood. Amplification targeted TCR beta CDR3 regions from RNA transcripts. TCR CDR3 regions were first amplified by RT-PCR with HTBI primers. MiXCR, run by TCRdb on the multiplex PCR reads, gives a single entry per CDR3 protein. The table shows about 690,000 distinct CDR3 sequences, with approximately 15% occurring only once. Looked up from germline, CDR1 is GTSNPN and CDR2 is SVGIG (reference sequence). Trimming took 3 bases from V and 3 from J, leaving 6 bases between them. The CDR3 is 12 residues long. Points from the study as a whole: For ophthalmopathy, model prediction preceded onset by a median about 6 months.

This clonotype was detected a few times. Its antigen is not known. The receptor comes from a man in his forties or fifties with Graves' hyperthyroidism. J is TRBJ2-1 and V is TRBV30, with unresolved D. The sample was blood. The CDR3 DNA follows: TGTGCCTGGAGCCCCCTCTACAATGAGCAGTTCTTC. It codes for CAWSPLYNEQFF. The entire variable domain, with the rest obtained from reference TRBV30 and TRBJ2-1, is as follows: SQTIHQWPATLVQPVGSPLSLECTVEGTSNPNLYWYRQAAGRGLQLLFYSVGIGQISSEVPQNLSASRPQDRQFILSSKKLLLSDSGFYLCAWSPLYNEQFFGPGTRLTVL.